The T cell receptor (beta chain) under discussion was sequenced for a study of OX40 agonist ivuxolimab in advanced cancers. Across the study: Patients were 82.7% male with ages roughly 23 to 90, mean about 65. Study outcomes and limitations: In general, CD8+ T cells held more expanded clones than CD4+ did, on average.

In germline, CDR1 is LNHDA, CDR2 SQIVND (reference sequence). This CDR3 region has 13 residues. The ends were cut back, 3 bases at V and 15 bases at J, with 18 bases in the middle. Details on this clone: Its antigen is not identified.

Data came from immunoSEQ multiplex PCR; TCRdb stores just in-frame clones and leaves some out. This table holds about 68,000 clones, 65% to 90% found once. Blood draws occurred at baseline, cycle 4 day 1, and cycle 7 day 1. The chain carries TRBV19 and TRBJ2-1; tentative D call: TRBD2 (6 bases). The TCR originated in an adult with an advanced solid tumor such as melanoma, head and neck, liver or kidney cancer. Specimen: CD4+ or CD8+ T cells sorted from blood, collected in a trial of the OX40 agonist ivuxolimab. The CDR3 region is CASSIPSTRIRFF. The DNA of the CDR3 is TGTGCCAGTAGTATCCCATCGACTAGGATTCGGTTCTTC.